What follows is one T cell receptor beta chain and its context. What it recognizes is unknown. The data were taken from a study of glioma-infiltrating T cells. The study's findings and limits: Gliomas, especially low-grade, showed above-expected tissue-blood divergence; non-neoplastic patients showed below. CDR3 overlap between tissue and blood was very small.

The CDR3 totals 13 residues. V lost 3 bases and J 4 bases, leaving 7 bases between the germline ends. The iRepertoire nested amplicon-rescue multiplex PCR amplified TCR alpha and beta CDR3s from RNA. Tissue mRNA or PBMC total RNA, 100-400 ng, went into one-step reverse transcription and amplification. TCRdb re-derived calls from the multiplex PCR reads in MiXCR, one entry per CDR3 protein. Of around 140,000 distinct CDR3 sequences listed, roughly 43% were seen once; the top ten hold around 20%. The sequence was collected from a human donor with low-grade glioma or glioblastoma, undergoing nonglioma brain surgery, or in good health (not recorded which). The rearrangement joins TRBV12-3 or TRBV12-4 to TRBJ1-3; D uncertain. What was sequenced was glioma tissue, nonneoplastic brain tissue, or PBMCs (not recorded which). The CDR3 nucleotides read TGTGCCAGCAGTTTTGAGTCCGGAAACACCATATATTTT. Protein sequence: CASSFESGNTIYF.